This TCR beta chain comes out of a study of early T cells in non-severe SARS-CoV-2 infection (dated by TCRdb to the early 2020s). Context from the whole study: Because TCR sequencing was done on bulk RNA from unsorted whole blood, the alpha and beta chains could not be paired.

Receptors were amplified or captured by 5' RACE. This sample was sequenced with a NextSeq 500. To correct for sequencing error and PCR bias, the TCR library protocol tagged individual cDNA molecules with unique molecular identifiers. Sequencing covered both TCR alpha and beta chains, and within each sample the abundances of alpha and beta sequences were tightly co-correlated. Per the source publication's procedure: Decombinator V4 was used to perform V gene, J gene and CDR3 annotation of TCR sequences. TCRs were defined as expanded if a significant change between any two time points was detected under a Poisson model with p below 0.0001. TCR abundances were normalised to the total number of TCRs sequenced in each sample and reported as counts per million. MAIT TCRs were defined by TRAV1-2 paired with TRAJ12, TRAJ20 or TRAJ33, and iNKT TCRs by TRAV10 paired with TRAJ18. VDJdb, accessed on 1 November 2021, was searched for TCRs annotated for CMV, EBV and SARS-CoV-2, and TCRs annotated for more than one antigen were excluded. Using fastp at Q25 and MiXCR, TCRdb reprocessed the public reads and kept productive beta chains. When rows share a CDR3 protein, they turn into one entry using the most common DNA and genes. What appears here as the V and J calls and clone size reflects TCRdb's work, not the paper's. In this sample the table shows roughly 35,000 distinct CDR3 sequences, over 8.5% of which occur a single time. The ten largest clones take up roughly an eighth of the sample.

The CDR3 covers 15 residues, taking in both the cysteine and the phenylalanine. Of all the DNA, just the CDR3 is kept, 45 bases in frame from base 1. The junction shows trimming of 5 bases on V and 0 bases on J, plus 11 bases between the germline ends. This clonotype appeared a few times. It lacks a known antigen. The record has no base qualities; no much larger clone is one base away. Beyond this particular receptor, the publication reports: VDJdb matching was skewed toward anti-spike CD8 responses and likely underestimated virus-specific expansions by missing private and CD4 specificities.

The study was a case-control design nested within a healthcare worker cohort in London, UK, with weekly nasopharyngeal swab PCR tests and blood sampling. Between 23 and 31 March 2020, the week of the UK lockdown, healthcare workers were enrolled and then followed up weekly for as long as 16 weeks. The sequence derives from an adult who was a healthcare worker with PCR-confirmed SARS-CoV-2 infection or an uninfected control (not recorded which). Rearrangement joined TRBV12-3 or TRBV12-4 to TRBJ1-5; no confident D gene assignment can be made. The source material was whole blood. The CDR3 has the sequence CASSPSEISNQPQHF. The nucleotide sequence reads TGTGCCAGCAGTCCGAGCGAGATTAGCAATCAGCCCCAGCATTTT.